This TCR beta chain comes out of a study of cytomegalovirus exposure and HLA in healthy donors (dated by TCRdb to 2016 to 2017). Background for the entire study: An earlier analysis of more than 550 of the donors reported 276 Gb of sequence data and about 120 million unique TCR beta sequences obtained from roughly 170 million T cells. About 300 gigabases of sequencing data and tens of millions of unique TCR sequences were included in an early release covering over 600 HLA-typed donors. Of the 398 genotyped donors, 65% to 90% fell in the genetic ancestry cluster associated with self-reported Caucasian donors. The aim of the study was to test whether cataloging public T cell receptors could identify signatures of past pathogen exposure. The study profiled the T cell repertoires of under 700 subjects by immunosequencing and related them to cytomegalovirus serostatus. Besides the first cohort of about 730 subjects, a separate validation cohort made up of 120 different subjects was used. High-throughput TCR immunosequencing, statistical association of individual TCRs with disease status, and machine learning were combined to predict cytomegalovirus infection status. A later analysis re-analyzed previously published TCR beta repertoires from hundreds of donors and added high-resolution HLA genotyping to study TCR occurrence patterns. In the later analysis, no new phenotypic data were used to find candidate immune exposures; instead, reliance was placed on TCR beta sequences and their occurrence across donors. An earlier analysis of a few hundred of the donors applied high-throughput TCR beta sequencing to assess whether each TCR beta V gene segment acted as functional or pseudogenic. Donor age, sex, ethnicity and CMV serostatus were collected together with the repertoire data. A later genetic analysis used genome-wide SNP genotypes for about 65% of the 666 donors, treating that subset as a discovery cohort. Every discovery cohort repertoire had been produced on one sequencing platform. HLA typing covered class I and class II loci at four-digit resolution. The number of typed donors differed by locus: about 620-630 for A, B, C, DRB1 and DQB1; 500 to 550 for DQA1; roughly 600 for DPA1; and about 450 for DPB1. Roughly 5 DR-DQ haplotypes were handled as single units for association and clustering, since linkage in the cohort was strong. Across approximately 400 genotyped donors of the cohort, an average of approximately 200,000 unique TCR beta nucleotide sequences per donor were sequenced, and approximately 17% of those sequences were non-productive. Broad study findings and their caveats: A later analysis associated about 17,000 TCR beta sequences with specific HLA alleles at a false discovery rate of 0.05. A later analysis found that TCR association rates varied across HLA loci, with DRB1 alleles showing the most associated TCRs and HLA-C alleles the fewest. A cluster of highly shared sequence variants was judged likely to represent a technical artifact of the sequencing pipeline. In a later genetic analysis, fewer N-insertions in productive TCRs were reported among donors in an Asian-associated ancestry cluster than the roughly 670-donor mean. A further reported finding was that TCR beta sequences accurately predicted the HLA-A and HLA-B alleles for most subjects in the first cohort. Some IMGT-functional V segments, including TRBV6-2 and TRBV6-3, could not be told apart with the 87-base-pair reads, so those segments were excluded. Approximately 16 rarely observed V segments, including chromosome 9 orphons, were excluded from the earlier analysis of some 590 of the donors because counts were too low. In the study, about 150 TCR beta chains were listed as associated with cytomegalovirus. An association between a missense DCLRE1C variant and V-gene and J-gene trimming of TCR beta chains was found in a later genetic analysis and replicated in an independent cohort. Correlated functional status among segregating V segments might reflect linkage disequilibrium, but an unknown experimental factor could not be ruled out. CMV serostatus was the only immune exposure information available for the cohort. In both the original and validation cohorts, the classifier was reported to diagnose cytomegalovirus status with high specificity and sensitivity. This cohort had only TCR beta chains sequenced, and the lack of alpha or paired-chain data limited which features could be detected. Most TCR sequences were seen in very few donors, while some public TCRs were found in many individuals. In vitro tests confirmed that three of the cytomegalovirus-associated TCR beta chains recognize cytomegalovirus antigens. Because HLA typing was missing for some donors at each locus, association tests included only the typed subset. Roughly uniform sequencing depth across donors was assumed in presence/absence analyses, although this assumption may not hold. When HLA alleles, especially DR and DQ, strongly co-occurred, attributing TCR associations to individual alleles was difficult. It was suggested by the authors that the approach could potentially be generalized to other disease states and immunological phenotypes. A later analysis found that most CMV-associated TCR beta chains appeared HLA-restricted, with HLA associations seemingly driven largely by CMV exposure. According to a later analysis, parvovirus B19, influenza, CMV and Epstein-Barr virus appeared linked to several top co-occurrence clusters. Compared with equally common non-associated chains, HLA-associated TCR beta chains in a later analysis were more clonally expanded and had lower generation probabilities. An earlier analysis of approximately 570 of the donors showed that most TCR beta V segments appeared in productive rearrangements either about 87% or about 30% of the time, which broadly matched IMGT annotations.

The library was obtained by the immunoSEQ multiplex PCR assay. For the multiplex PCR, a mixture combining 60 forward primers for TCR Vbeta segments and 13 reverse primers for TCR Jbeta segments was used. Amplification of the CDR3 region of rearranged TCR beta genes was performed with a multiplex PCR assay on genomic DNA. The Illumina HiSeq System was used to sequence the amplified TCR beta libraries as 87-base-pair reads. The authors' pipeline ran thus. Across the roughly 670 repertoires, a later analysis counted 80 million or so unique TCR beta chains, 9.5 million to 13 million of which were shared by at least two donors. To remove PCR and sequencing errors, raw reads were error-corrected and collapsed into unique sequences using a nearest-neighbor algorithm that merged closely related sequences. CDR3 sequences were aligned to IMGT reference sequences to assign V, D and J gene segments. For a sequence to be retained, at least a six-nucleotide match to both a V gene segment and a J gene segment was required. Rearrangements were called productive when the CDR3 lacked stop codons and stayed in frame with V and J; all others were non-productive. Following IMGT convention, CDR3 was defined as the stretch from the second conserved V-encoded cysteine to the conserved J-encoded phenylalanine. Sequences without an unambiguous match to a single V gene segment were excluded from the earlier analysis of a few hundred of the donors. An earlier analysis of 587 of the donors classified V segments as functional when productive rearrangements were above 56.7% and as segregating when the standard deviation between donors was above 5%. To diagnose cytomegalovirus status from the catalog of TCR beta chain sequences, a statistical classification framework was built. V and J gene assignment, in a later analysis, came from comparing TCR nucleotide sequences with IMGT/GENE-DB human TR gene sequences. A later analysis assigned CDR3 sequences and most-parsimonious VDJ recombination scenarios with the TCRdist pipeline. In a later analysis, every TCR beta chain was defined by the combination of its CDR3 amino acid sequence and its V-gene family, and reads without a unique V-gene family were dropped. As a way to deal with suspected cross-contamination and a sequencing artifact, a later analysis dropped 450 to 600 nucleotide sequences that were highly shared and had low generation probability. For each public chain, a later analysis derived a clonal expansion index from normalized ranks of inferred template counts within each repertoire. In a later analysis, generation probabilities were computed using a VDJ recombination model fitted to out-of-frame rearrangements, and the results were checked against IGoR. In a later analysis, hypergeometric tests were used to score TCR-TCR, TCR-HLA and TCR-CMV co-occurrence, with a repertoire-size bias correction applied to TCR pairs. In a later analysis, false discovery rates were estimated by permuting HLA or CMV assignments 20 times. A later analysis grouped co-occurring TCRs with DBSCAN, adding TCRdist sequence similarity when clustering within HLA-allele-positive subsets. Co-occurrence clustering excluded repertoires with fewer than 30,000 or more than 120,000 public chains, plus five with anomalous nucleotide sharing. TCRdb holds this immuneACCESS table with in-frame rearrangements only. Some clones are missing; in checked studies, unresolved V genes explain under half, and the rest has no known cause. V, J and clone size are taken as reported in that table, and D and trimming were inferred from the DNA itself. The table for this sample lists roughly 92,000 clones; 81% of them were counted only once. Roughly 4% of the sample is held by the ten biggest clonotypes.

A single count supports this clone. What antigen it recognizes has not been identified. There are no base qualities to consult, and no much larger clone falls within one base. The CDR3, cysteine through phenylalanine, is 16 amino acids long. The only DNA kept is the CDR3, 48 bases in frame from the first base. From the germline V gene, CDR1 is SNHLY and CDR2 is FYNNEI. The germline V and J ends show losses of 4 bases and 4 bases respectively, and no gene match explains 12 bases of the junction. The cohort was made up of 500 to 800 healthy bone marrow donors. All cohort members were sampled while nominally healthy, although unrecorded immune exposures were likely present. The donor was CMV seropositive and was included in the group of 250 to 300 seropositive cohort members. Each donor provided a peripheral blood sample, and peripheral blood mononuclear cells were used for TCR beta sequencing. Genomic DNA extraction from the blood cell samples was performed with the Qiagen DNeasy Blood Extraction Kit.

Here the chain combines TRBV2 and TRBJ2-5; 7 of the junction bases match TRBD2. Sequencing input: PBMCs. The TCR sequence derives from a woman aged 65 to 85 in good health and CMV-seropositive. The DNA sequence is TGTGCCAGCAGTGCAGCCGGGCCGGGAGGACTAGAGACCCAGTACTTC. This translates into CASSAAGPGGLETQYF.